A selection of T cell receptor beta chains follows, all from one sample in a study of metastatic and nonmetastatic thyroid tumors. TCRdb recomputed clones from the PCR reads via MiXCR. The profile shows 20,000 to 30,000 clones, roughly 25% of them singletons. Sequenced: blood. The origin of the receptors is a female donor with papillary thyroid cancer or a benign thyroid nodule (not recorded which). Some clones in this sample may be carry-over from other donors' samples. Each CDR3 is given with its conserved first and last residue. The D gene is left open where the match is weak. The size of a clone is reported for some rows only, either as once, few or many, or as a class for expanded clones.

>TRBV5-4|TRBJ2-1|TRBD2|many
CASSFSSGRANEQFF
TGTGCCAGCAGCTTCAGTAGCGGGAGGGCCAATGAGCAGTTCTTC
>TRBV2|TRBJ2-4|TRBD1|many
CACGQGGNIQYF
TGTGCCTGCGGACAGGGGGGGAACATTCAGTACTTC
>TRBV20-1|TRBJ2-1|TRBD2|many
CSAASSGSSRNEQFF
TGCAGTGCTGCCTCTAGCGGGAGCTCGCGAAATGAGCAGTTCTTC
>TRBV3-1|TRBJ2-1|-|many
CASSQGIFYDNEQFF
TGTGCCAGCAGCCAAGGAATCTTTTATGACAATGAGCAGTTCTTC
>TRBV12-3/TRBV12-4|TRBJ2-7|-|few
CASSWTGSYEQYF
TGTGCCAGCAGTTGGACCGGGTCCTACGAGCAGTACTTC
>TRBV6-1|TRBJ2-5|TRBD1|many
CASSKTGGDEETQYF
TGTGCCAGCAGCAAGACAGGGGGCGACGAAGAGACCCAGTACTTC
>TRBV20-1|TRBJ2-7|-|-
CSAPNQIGEQYF
TGCAGTGCCCCTAATCAAATCGGCGAGCAGTACTTT
>TRBV7-3|TRBJ1-2|TRBD1|many
CASSPTGGAGENYGYTF
TGTGCCAGCAGTCCGACAGGGGGCGCCGGTGAGAACTATGGCTACACCTTC
>TRBV5-4|TRBJ1-1|TRBD1|-
CASSSGGVQGRVLNTEAFF
TGTGCCAGCAGCTCCGGGGGTGTACAGGGGAGGGTTTTAAACACTGAAGCTTTCTTT
>TRBV12-3/TRBV12-4|TRBJ1-2|-|medium-sized
CASSPSTPEDYGYTF
TGTGCCAGCAGTCCGTCGACCCCGGAGGACTATGGCTACACCTTC
>TRBV5-1|TRBJ2-1|TRBD2|many
CASSRGGGTPPYNEQFF
TGCGCCAGCAGCCGCGGGGGGGGGACTCCTCCCTACAATGAGCAGTTCTTC
>TRBV10-1|TRBJ2-1|-|-
CASIPEVWGFEQFF
TGCGCCAGTATCCCGGAGGTATGGGGGTTTGAGCAGTTCTTC
>TRBV10-3|TRBJ2-3|TRBD2|many
CAIARTSGMRDTQYF
TGTGCCATCGCAAGGACTAGCGGGATGAGGGATACGCAGTATTTT
>TRBV4-1|TRBJ2-2|-|-
CASSQVTGELFF
TGCGCCAGCAGCCAAGTAACCGGGGAGCTGTTTTTT
>TRBV27|TRBJ2-1|TRBD2|few
CASRDLAGGSYNEQFF
TGTGCCAGCCGGGACTTAGCGGGAGGGTCCTACAATGAGCAGTTCTTC
>TRBV5-1|TRBJ2-1|TRBD2|many
CASSLASTSGRYNEQFF
TGCGCCAGCAGCTTGGCCTCGACGAGCGGGAGGTACAATGAGCAGTTCTTC
>TRBV6-1|TRBJ2-1|-|few
CASSEGTGTSYDEQFF
TGTGCCAGCAGTGAAGGGACGGGTACATCCTACGATGAGCAGTTCTTT
>TRBV20-1|TRBJ2-7|-|-
CSARRGASEQYF
TGCAGTGCTCGGAGAGGGGCCAGCGAGCAGTACTTC
>TRBV6-5|TRBJ2-5|-|few
CASSYAPRAIVLAKTQYF
TGTGCCAGCAGTTACGCCCCGCGGGCTATCGTATTGGCGAAGACCCAGTACTTC